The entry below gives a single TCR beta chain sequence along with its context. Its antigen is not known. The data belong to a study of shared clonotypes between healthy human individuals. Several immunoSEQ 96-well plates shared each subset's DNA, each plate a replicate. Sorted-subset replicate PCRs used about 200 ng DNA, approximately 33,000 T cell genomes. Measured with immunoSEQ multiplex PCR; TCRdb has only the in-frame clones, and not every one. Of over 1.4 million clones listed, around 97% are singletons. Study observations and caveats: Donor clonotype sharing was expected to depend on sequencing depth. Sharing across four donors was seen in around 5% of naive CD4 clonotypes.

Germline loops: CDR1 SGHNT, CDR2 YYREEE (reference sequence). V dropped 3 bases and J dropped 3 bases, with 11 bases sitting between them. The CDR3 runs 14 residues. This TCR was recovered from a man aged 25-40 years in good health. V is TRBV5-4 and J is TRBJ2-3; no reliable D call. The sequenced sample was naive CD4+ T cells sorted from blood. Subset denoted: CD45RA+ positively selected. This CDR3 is CASSSPPPTDTQYF. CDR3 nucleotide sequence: TGTGCCAGCAGCTCCCCTCCCCCAACAGATACGCAGTATTTT. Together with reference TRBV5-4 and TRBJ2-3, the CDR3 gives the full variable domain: ETGVTQSPTHLIKTRGQQVTLRCSSQSGHNTVSWYQQALGQGPQFIFQYYREEENGRGNFPPRFSGLQFPNYSSELNVNALELDDSALYLCASSSPPPTDTQYFGPGTRLTVL.